These 10 T cell receptor beta chains were all obtained from the same sample, sequenced in a study of T cells in Graves' hyperthyroidism and ophthalmopathy. RNA transcripts gave rise to amplified TCR beta CDR3 regions. The HTBI primer set was used in a first-round RT-PCR of the TCR CDR3. TCRdb itself ran the multiplex PCR reads through MiXCR, one entry per CDR3 protein. Seen here are 270,000 or so distinct CDR3 sequences, about 25% observed once, and the top ten hold over 25%. Sequencing used blood. All receptors come from a man aged 35 to 55 with Graves' hyperthyroidism that later progressed to Graves' ophthalmopathy.

This clonotype has ten or more counts. V is TRBV3-1 and J is TRBJ2-7; no definite D call. Germline CDR1 and CDR2: LGHDT and YNNKEL (reference sequence). V shed 1 base and J shed 2 bases, with 9 bases lying between them. The CDR3 contains 14 residues. The chain's CDR3 is CASSQVVTTYEQYF. The CDR3 DNA follows: TGTGCCAGCAGCCAAGTGGTGACAACCTACGAGCAGTACTTC.

This clonotype was detected many times. The genes are TRBV20-1 and TRBJ2-5; no clear D. The CDR3 spans 13 residues. The V end was cut by 2 bases, the J end by 7 bases, with 14 bases between. Germline V lookup: CDR1 DFQATT, CDR2 SNEGSKA (reference sequence). The CDR3 region is CSARPGIIGTQYF. In nucleotides, the CDR3 is TGCAGTGCTAGACCCGGAATCATAGGGACCCAGTACTTC.

This clonotype has ten or more counts. V and J are TRBV2 and TRBJ2-7; TRBD2 might be the D (6 bases). Trimming shortened V by 7 bases and J by 5 bases, and 18 bases separated the two germline ends. The CDR3 has 14 residues. Germline CDR1 is SNHLY and CDR2 is FYNNEI. The CDR3 is CASNHRGFGDEQYF. Written as DNA, the CDR3 is TGTGCCAGCAACCATCGGGGGTTTGGGGACGAGCAGTACTTC.

The genes are TRBV6-5 and TRBJ2-7; a weak D match, TRBD2 (5 bases). Trimming shortened V by 3 bases and J by 3 bases, and 15 bases separated the two germline ends. CDR3 length: 15 residues. Germline V gives CDR1 MNHEY, CDR2 SVGAGI. CDR3 bases: TGTGCCAGCAGTTATGCCGGGGAGCCGAGCTACGAGCAGTACTTC. This encodes CASSYAGEPSYEQYF.

This clonotype came up many times. The chain links TRBV12-3 or TRBV12-4 to TRBJ2-5; 7 nucleotides match TRBD2. This CDR3 contains 15 residues. V lost 7 bases, J lost 5 bases, and 13 bases stayed unmatched. CDR3 sequence (DNA): TGTGCCAGCACCCGTGGCGGGAGTGGACGGGAGACCCAGTACTTC. This codes for CASTRGGSGRETQYF.

This chain joins TRBV6-2 or TRBV6-3 and TRBJ2-2; D is perhaps TRBD1 (6 bases). CDR3 length equals 13 residues. Germline CDR1 MNHEY, CDR2 SVGEGT. V was trimmed by 6 bases and J by 5 bases, leaving 10 bases between them. CDR3 amino acids: CASSYRVTGELFF. Written as DNA, the CDR3 is TGTGCCAGCAGCTACAGGGTAACCGGGGAGCTGTTTTTT.

This clonotype has at least ten counts. The chain has TRBV20-1 and TRBJ2-7, with a weak D call TRBD1 (7 bases). This CDR3 has 14 residues. CDR1 and CDR2 from the germline V gene are DFQATT and SNEGSKA (reference sequence). V was shortened by 6 bases and J by 1 base, with 16 bases between the two germline ends. CDR3 DNA sequence: TGCAGTGCCGACCAAGCAGGGGGGTCCTACGAGCAGTACTTC. Its protein product is CSADQAGGSYEQYF.

As for this clonotype: One end of the junction is discordant with germline, which a read error may explain. The chain joins TRBV6-2 or TRBV6-3 to TRBJ1-2, with a possible D match to TRBD1 (5 bases). This CDR3 is built from 13 residues. Germline V gives CDR1 MNHEY, CDR2 SVGEGT. CDR3 sequence (DNA): TGTGCCAGCAGTCCACAGGAGAACTATGGTTACACCTTC. Translation: CASSPQENYGYTF.

A few counts support this clonotype. The genes are TRBV20-1 and TRBJ2-2; TRBD1 might be the D (6 bases). Trimming pared 6 bases from V and 6 bases from J, leaving 17 bases between. This CDR3 has 14 amino acids. CDR1 and CDR2 from the germline V gene are DFQATT and SNEGSKA (reference sequence). This chain's CDR3 is CSASGTRSAGELFF. The CDR3 bases are TGCAGTGCCTCCGGGACAAGGAGCGCCGGGGAGCTGTTTTTT.

The chain's CDR3 is CASSESPPGNTYEQYF. The CDR3 DNA follows: TGTGCCAGCAGTGAATCCCCCCCAGGTAACACCTACGAGCAGTACTTC. The chain uses TRBV25-1 and TRBJ2-7; no reliable D call. The CDR3 sequence is 16 residues long. Trimming shortened V by 1 base and J by 2 bases, and 15 bases separated the two germline ends. Germline assignment: CDR1 MGHDK and CDR2 SYGVNS.